Listed below are T cell receptor beta chains from one sample, sequenced in a study of PD-1 blockade in mismatch repair-deficient tumors. The repertoire was sequenced with immunoSEQ multiplex PCR; TCRdb's copy has only in-frame clones and lacks some. This sample has under 85,000 clones, with around 73% found just once. This material consisted of peripheral blood, taken 2 weeks after starting pembrolizumab. The receptor source for this set is an adult with mismatch repair-deficient cancer. CDR3s include the opening cysteine and the closing phenylalanine or tryptophan. Each record gives: D gene, clone size, J gene, V gene, CDR3 DNA, CDR3 protein. A D gene is named only where the DNA matches it firmly. The size entry is marked missing in some rows and otherwise reads once, few, many or a size class.

.	.	TRBJ2-7	TRBV5-1	TGCGCCAGCAGGTATTTCGGATCGAGCTCCTACGAGCAGTACTTC	CASRYFGSSSYEQYF
TRBD1	.	TRBJ1-4	TRBV7-2	TGTGCCAGCAGCCCCGGACAGGGAGGTAATGAAAAACTGTTTTTT	CASSPGQGGNEKLFF
TRBD2	.	TRBJ2-7	TRBV27	TGTGCCAGCAGGGCTAGCGGACTTGACGAGCAGTACTTC	CASRASGLDEQYF
TRBD2	.	TRBJ2-3	TRBV5-4	TGTGCCAGCAGCTTAGGACTAGCCCGGGACACAGATACGCAGTATTTT	CASSLGLARDTDTQYF
.	.	TRBJ1-4	TRBV19	TGTGCCAGTAGTATAGTATACGGTGAAAAACTGTTTTTT	CASSIVYGEKLFF
TRBD2	.	TRBJ2-1	TRBV7-9	TGTGCCAGCAGCTTAGCTCTAGCGGCCCCCTACAATGAGCAGTTCTTC	CASSLALAAPYNEQFF
TRBD1	few	TRBJ2-7	TRBV5-5	TGTGCCAGCAGCCCTGGGGGACAGACCTACGAGCAGTACTTC	CASSPGGQTYEQYF
.	.	TRBJ2-3	TRBV9	TGTGCCAGCAGCGTAGTAGGGGCTGGCACAGATACGCAGTATTTT	CASSVVGAGTDTQYF
.	once	TRBJ2-1	TRBV27	TGTGCCAGCAGGCAAGACCGGCTAGGTCGCAATGAGCAGTTCTTC	CASRQDRLGRNEQFF
TRBD1	.	TRBJ1-5	TRBV13	TGTGCCAGCAGCTTCGGGACAGGGGGAAATAGCAATCAGCCCCAGCATTTT	CASSFGTGGNSNQPQHF
.	.	TRBJ1-1	TRBV9	TGTGCCAGCAGCGTCCTCCCCGGGACAACCGGGGAAGCTTTCTTT	CASSVLPGTTGEAFF
.	.	TRBJ1-1	TRBV27	TGTGCCAGCAGTCCCGGACAGCATGAAGCTTTCTTT	CASSPGQHEAFF
TRBD2	.	TRBJ2-1	TRBV18	TGTGCCAGCTCGCCAGATAGCGGGAGGGCCTCGAATGAGCAGTTCTTC	CASSPDSGRASNEQFF
.	once	TRBJ1-1	TRBV11-3	TGTGCCAGCAGCTTAGGAGGGTCAGGGGAAGCTTTCTTT	CASSLGGSGEAFF
.	.	TRBJ1-2	TRBV19	TGTGCCAGTAGTATACGAGCAGGGAACTATGGCTACACCTTC	CASSIRAGNYGYTF
TRBD2	.	TRBJ2-7	TRBV10-3	TGTGCCATCAAAAGAATAGCGGGAGTCGACGAGCAGTACTTC	CAIKRIAGVDEQYF
.	.	TRBJ2-2	TRBV11-3	TGTGCCAGCAGCTCGCCAGGGAGAACCGGGGAGCTGTTTTTT	CASSSPGRTGELFF
TRBD1	.	TRBJ1-1	TRBV7-9	TGTGCCAGCAGCTTGACAGGGACAGAAGCTTTCTTT	CASSLTGTEAFF
TRBD1	.	TRBJ1-2	TRBV6-5	TGTGCCAGCAGTTACTCAGGGGGCGTTTATGGCTACACCTTC	CASSYSGGVYGYTF
TRBD1	.	TRBJ2-5	TRBV28	TGTGCCAGCAGCACAGGGGGCCTGGGACCCACAGAGACCCAGTACTTC	CASSTGGLGPTETQYF
TRBD2	.	TRBJ2-7	TRBV5-1	TGCGCCAGCAGCTTGCTGGCTAGCGGGAACTACGAGCAGTACTTC	CASSLLASGNYEQYF
.	.	TRBJ1-5	TRBV5-8	TGTGCCAGCAGCCCGGTTAGGGGGGTAGACCAGCCCCAGCATTTT	CASSPVRGVDQPQHF
TRBD1	.	TRBJ2-5	TRBV5-4	TGTGCCAGCAGCTTCGGGACAGGCCAAGAGACCCAGTACTTC	CASSFGTGQETQYF
.	few	TRBJ2-6	TRBV30	TGTGCCTGGAGTTTGGGCTCCAGCTCTGGGGCCAACGTCCTGACTTTC	CAWSLGSSSGANVLTF
TRBD2	.	TRBJ2-3	TRBV7-8	TGTGCCAGCAGCGAAGGGACTAGCCCGGCAGATACGCAGTATTTT	CASSEGTSPADTQYF
.	.	TRBJ2-5	TRBV6-5	TGTGCCAGCAGTTCCCGGACTGGCACTCAAGAGACCCAGTACTTC	CASSSRTGTQETQYF
.	.	TRBJ2-2	TRBV18	TGTGCCAGCTCACCTCGAGGAAGCGGAACGAACACCGGGGAGCTGTTTTTT	CASSPRGSGTNTGELFF
.	.	TRBJ1-1	TRBV18	TGTGCCAGCTCACCGGATTTGGGGATGAACACTGAAGCTTTCTTT	CASSPDLGMNTEAFF
.	.	TRBJ2-7	TRBV19	TGTGCCAGTAGTACGCCGGGGGATGGCTCCTACGAGCAGTACTTC	CASSTPGDGSYEQYF
TRBD2	.	TRBJ2-7	TRBV18	TGTGCCAGCTCACTAAGGAGCGGGATTTCATACGAGCAGTACTTC	CASSLRSGISYEQYF
TRBD1	.	TRBJ1-4	TRBV18	TGTGCCAGCTCACCACAAGACAGGGTGTTGACGGCAACTAATGAAAAACTGTTTTTT	CASSPQDRVLTATNEKLFF
.	.	TRBJ1-1	TRBV5-6	TGTGCCAGCAGCTTGGATACGGGGCCAAGAAACACTGAAGCTTTCTTT	CASSLDTGPRNTEAFF
.	.	TRBJ1-1	TRBV30	TGTGCCTGGAGTGTCTGGGGGGCCGGGGGGACTTTCTTT	CAWSVWGAGGTFF
.	few	TRBJ1-2	TRBV20-1	TGCAGTGCTACAGGGAGTGGAGGCTACACCTTC	CSATGSGGYTF
TRBD2	once	TRBJ2-7	TRBV7-9	TGTGCCAGCAGCTTAGGGTCCCAGCGGGAGGGATACGAGCAGTACTTC	CASSLGSQREGYEQYF
TRBD2	.	TRBJ2-4	TRBV9	TGTGCCAGCAGCGTGGAACCGGGACTAGTAAACATTCAGTACTTC	CASSVEPGLVNIQYF
.	.	TRBJ2-1	TRBV7-8	TGTGCCAGCAGCTTAAGAAGAGGGGATGAGCAGTTCTTC	CASSLRRGDEQFF
.	.	TRBJ2-7	TRBV18	TGTGCCAGCGCGGGGCTTGGGGAGCAGTACTTC	CASAGLGEQYF
TRBD1	.	TRBJ2-5	TRBV5-1	TGCGCCAGCAGCGGGGACAGGGCCTTAGGGACCCAGTACTTC	CASSGDRALGTQYF
.	.	TRBJ1-2	TRBV5-6	TGTGCCAGCAGCTTGAAATTAGCGGGTGACAGCGGTTATGGCTACACCTTC	CASSLKLAGDSGYGYTF
.	.	TRBJ2-7	TRBV5-1	TGCGCCAGCAGCTTGTTTAGTATGGATCACGAGCAGTACTTC	CASSLFSMDHEQYF
.	.	TRBJ2-7	TRBV11-3	TGTGCCAGCAGCCGGACTCTAAGCTCCTACGAGCAGTACTTC	CASSRTLSSYEQYF
.	.	TRBJ2-1	TRBV11-2	TGTGCCAGCAGCTTAGATGGGGCAGGGACAAATGAGCAGTTCTTC	CASSLDGAGTNEQFF
.	.	TRBJ2-7	TRBV11-2	TGTGCCAGCAGCTTAGTCGGTTACGAGCAGTACTTC	CASSLVGYEQYF
.	.	TRBJ1-2	TRBV5-6	TGTGCCAGCAGCTTGGCTAACTATGGCTACACCTTC	CASSLANYGYTF
TRBD1	.	TRBJ2-1	TRBV5-1	TGCGCCAGCAGCCGGGACAGTTCGGACAATGAGCAGTTCTTC	CASSRDSSDNEQFF
.	many	TRBJ2-7	TRBV9	TGTGCCAGCAGCGACAAACCCTCCATCCTTACGGAGCAGTACTTC	CASSDKPSILTEQYF
.	.	TRBJ1-1	TRBV7-3	TGTGCCAGCAGCTTTTCAGACAACACTGAAGCTTTCTTT	CASSFSDNTEAFF
.	.	TRBJ1-3	TRBV27	TGTGCCAGCAGTTTACGGGGCTCTGGAAACACCATATATTTT	CASSLRGSGNTIYF
TRBD2	.	TRBJ2-7	TRBV30	TGTGCCTGGAGTCTCAATAGCGGGAGGGCGAGCGAGCAGTACTTC	CAWSLNSGRASEQYF
.	.	TRBJ2-7	TRBV5-4	TGTGCCAGCAGCTTTCAACCCGAAAGCTACGAGCAGTACTTC	CASSFQPESYEQYF
.	.	TRBJ1-3	TRBV7-7	TGTGCTAGCAGCCTAACCTCAGGAAACACCATATATTTT	CASSLTSGNTIYF
TRBD2	.	TRBJ2-1	TRBV7-6	TGTGCCAGCAGCTCAAGAAGCGGGACTCAGAACAATGAGCAGTTCTTC	CASSSRSGTQNNEQFF
.	.	TRBJ2-2	TRBV11-2	TGTGCCAGCAGCTCGACATTGAACACCGGGGAGCTGTTTTTT	CASSSTLNTGELFF
.	.	TRBJ1-1	TRBV7-8	TGTGCCAGCAGCTTATCTGTCGGGGGCACTGAAGCTTTCTTT	CASSLSVGGTEAFF
TRBD2	.	TRBJ2-3	TRBV25-1	TGTGCCAGCAGTGAACCCGGGAGGGGGGATACGCAGTATTTT	CASSEPGRGDTQYF
.	.	TRBJ2-1	TRBV5-4	TGTGCCAGCAGCTTAAGCGGAGCTTCAGGGATAAATGAGCAGTTCTTC	CASSLSGASGINEQFF
TRBD1	.	TRBJ1-2	TRBV7-2	TGTGCCAGCAGCTTAACGGGCACCGGGACAGGATATGGCTACACCTTC	CASSLTGTGTGYGYTF
.	.	TRBJ1-1	TRBV6-1	TGTGCCAGCAGTGAAGGTACAGACGAAGCTTTCTTT	CASSEGTDEAFF